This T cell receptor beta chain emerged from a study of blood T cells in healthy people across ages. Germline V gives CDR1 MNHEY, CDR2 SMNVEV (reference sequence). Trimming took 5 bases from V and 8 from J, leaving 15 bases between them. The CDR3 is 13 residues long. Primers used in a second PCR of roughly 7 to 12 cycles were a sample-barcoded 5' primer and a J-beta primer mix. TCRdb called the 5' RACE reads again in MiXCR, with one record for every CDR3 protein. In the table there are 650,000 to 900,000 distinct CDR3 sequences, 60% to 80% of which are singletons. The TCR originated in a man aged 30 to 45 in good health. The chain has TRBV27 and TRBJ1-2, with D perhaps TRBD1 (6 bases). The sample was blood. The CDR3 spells CASSQNRDSGYTF. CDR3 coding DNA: TGTGCCAGCAGTCAAAACAGGGATTCGGGCTACACCTTC.